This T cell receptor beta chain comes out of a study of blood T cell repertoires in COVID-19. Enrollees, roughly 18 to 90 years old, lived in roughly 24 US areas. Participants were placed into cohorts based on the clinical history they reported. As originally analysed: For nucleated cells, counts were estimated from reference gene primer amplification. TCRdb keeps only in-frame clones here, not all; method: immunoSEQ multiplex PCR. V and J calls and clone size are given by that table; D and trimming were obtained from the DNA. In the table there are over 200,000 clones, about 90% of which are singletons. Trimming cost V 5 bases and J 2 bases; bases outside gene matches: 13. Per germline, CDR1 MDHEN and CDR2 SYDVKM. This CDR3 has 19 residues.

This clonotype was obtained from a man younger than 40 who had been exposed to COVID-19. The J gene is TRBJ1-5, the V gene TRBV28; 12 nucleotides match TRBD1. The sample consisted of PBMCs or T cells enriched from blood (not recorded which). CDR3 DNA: TGTGCCAGCAGTACATCCGGGACAGGGGGCTTATTTGGCAATCAGCCCCAGCATTTT. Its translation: CASSTSGTGGLFGNQPQHF.